Presented here are 10 T cell receptor beta chains from one specimen sequenced in a study of shared clonotypes between healthy human individuals. Sequencing was performed with immunoSEQ multiplex PCR; in TCRdb, only in-frame clones are kept and a portion is missing. The data show around 2,000,000 clones, about 95% seen once. The naive CD8 fraction comprised CD45RO-negative cells positively selected for CCR7 and excluded terminally differentiated effector memory CD45RA+ cells. Sample: naive CD8+ T cells sorted from blood. The receptors originated from a man between 18 and 35 years old in good health.

This clone was seen a single time. The rearrangement uses TRBV5-1 and TRBJ2-7, with 9 positions matching TRBD1. Germline CDR1 and CDR2: SGHRS and YFSETQ. The CDR3 extends over 13 amino acids. The V gene end was trimmed by 7 bases and the J gene end by 5 bases; junction bases not matched to a gene: 7. The CDR3 bases are TGCGCCAGCGGGGACAGGGAAGCCGACGAGCAGTACTTC. This sequence encodes CASGDREADEQYF.

This clone was seen once. The CDR3, as DNA: TGTGCCAGCAGCCCAGGACTAGGGGAGAGCCTGGAGCAGTACTTC. Translated, it gives CASSPGLGESLEQYF. The V gene is TRBV11-3, the J gene TRBJ2-7; TRBD2 agrees at 7 bases. J lost 7 bases, V lost 5 bases, and 14 bases had no gene match. The CDR3 sequence is 15 residues long. Germline V lookup: CDR1 SGHNT, CDR2 YENEEA.

The chain has TRBV18 and TRBJ2-7, with D possibly being TRBD2 (6 bases). The germline V gene encodes CDR1 KGHSH and CDR2 LQKENI. CDR3 size: 14 residues. Trimming cost V 2 bases and J 5 bases, with 13 bases left between them. The chain's CDR3 is CASSPIGGRNEQYF. CDR3 sequence (DNA): TGTGCCAGCTCACCAATTGGAGGGAGAAACGAGCAGTACTTC.

The rearrangement uses TRBV10-3 and TRBJ2-3, with D perhaps TRBD1 or TRBD2 (6 bases each). The CDR3 has 16 amino acids. The V gene's germline CDR1 is ENHRY and CDR2 SYGVKD. The V gene lost 6 bases and the J gene lost 6 bases, with 22 bases spanning the gap. DNA of the CDR3: TGTGCCATCAGGGCCCCACCCGGGGGCTTAAGGGATACGCAGTATTTT. Its protein product is CAIRAPPGGLRDTQYF.

This sequence joins TRBV5-1 and TRBJ1-1; 7 nucleotides line up with TRBD1. The germline gives CDR1 SGHRS, CDR2 YFSETQ. V trimming: 5 bases; J trimming: 7 bases; junction bases outside the gene matches: 8. The CDR3 totals 13 residues. CDR3 DNA sequence: TGCGCCAGCAGATTTCAGGGACAGTTTGAAGCTTTCTTT. Its translation is CASRFQGQFEAFF.

The V gene is TRBV2, the J gene TRBJ1-2; a possible D gene is TRBD1 (5 bases). V lost 9 bases to trimming and J lost 2 bases, with 10 bases between them. The CDR3 runs to 12 residues. CDR1 is SNHLY, CDR2 FYNNEI, per germline. CDR3 DNA: TGTGCCAGGGACCGGGACAACTATGGCTACACCTTC. Protein product: CARDRDNYGYTF.

The chain carries TRBV7-7 and TRBJ2-2, with 9 bases matching TRBD1. This CDR3 comprises 13 residues. Germline loops: CDR1 SSHAT, CDR2 FNYEAQ (reference sequence). Here the CDR3 reads CALPGQGPGELFF. CDR3 nucleotides: TGTGCATTACCGGGACAGGGCCCCGGGGAGCTGTTTTTT.

The genes are TRBV7-9 and TRBJ2-2; D possibly corresponds to TRBD2 (5 bases). This CDR3 is built from 14 residues. Germline loops: CDR1 SEHNR, CDR2 FQNEAQ (reference sequence). The V and J ends lost 4 bases and 6 bases respectively, with 12 bases between them. The CDR3 bases are TGTGCCAGCAGCTCCCTAGCATTGGCCGGGGAGCTGTTTTTT. It specifies CASSSLALAGELFF.

This chain uses TRBV15 with TRBJ1-4; D remains unclear. This CDR3 region has 14 residues. The V end lost 1 base, the J end lost 8 bases, and 11 bases lay between the germline ends. Germline CDR1 reads LNHNV; CDR2 reads YYDKDF (reference sequence). This CDR3 reads CATSRVVGREKLFF. CDR3 DNA: TGTGCCACCAGCAGAGTAGTAGGGAGGGAAAAACTGTTTTTT.

CDR3 DNA: TGTGCCAGCACCCCCACGAGGGTTTTTGAAGAGACCCAGTACTTC. It specifies CASTPTRVFEETQYF. The rearrangement uses TRBV7-9 and TRBJ2-5, with a tentative D call TRBD2 (5 bases). Germline values: CDR1 SEHNR, CDR2 FQNEAQ (reference sequence). V lost 7 bases, J lost 3 bases, and 18 bases lay in between. The CDR3 has 15 amino acids.